This T cell receptor beta chain was observed in a study of Ad26.COV2.S vaccination and SARS-CoV-2 variants. Study at large: Participant was drawn from the COV1001 Ad26.COV2.S trial arm. Each vaccinee took Ad26.COV2.S intramuscularly, once or twice 56 days apart.

Sequenced by immunoSEQ multiplex PCR; TCRdb stores in-frame clones only, minus some. The profile shows hundreds of thousands of clones, around 92% of them singletons. Findings and caveats of the study: Post-vaccination spike-specific CD8+ and CD4+ T cell responses reportedly had substantial breadth.

V dropped 5 bases and J dropped 5; count of bases not matched to a gene: 8. This CDR3 comprises 15 residues. Germline CDR1 SGHAT, CDR2 FQNNGV. On this clone: What it binds is unknown.

Noted treatment: roughly 18 received Ad26.COV2.S at low or high dose, single or two shots; 5 received placebo; per-sample allocation not given. Day 63 following the first vaccine or placebo injection was when the samples were taken. An Ad26 vector was used to express Wuhan-strain SARS-CoV-2 spike as the vaccine. The sample was peripheral blood, taken in a trial of Ad26.COV2.S vaccine versus placebo. The chain recombines TRBV11-2 with TRBJ1-5, with TRBD1 matching 8 bases. The clonotype comes from a person between 18 and 65 years old who received the Ad26.COV2.S COVID-19 vaccine or a placebo. The CDR3 loop reads CASSLGTGRHQPQHF. The CDR3 nucleotides are TGTGCCAGCAGCCTCGGGACAGGACGACATCAGCCCCAGCATTTT.